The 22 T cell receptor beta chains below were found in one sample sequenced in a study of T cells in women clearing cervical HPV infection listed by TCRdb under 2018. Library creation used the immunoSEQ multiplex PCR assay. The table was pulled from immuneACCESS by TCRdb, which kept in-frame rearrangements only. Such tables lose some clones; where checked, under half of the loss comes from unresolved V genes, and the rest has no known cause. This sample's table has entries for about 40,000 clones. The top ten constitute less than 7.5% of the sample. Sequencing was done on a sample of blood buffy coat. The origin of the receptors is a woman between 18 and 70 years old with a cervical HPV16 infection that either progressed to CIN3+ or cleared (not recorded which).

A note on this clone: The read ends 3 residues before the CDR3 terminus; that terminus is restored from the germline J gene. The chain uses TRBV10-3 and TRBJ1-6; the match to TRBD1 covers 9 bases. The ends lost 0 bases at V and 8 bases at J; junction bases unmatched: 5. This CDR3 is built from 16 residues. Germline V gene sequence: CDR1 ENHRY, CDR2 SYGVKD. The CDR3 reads CAISESIGTGYSPLHF. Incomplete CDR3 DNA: TGTGCCATCAGTGAGTCGATAGGGACAGGGTATTCACCC.

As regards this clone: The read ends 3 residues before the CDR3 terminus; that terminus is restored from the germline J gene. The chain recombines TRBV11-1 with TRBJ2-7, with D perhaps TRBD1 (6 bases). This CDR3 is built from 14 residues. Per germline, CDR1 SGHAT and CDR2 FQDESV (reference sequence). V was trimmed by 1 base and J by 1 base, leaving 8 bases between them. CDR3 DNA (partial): TGTGCCAGCAGCTTAGAACAGGGTTCCTACGAG. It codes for CASSLEQGSYE. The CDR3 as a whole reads CASSLEQGSYEQYF.

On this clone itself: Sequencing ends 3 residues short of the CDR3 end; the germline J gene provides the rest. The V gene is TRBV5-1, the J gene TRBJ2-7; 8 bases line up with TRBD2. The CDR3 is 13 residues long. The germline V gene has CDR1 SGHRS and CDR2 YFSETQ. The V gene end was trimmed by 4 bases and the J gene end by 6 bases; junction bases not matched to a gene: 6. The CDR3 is CASSRSGTSEQYF. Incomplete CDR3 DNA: TGCGCCAGCAGCCGTAGCGGGACCTCCGAG.

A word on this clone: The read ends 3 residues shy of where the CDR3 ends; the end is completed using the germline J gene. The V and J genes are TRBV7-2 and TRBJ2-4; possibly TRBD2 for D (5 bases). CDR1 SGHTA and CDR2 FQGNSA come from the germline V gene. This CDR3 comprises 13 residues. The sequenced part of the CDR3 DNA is TGTGCCAGCAGCCCTCAGCAAGAACGGGGT. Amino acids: CASSPQQERG. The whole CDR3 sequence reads CASSPQQERGQYF.

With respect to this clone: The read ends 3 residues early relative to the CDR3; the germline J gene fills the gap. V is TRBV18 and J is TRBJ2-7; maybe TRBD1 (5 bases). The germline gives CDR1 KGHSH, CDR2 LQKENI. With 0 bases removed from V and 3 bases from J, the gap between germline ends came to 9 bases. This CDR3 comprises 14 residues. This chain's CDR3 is CASSPPGRVYEQYF. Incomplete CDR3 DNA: TGTGCCAGCTCACCACCGGGCAGGGTCTACGAG.

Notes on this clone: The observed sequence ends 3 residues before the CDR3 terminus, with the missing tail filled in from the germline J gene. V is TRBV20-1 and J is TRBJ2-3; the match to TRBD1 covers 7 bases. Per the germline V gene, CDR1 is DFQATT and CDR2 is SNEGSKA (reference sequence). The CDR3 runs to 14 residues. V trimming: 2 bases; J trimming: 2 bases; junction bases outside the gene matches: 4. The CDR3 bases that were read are TGCAGTGCTAGAAAAAGGGGGCTCACAGATACG. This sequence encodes CSARKRGLTDT. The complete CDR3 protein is CSARKRGLTDTQYF.

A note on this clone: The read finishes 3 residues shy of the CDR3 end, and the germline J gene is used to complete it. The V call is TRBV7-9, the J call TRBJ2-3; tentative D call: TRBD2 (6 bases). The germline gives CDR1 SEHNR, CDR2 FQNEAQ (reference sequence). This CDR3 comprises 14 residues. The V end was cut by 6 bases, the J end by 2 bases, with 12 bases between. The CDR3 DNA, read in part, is TGTGCCAGCAGGGCGGCGGGGAACACAGATACG. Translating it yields CASRAAGNTDT. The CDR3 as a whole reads CASRAAGNTDTQYF.

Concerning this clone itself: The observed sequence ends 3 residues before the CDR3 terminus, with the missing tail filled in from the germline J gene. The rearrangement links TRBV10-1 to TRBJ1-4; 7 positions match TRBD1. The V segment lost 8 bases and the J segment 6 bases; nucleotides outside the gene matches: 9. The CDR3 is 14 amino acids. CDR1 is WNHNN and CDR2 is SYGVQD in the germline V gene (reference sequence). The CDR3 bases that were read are TGCGCCAGCTCCTCGGGACAGATGTATGAAAAA. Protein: CASSSGQMYEK. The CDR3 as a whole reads CASSSGQMYEKLFF.

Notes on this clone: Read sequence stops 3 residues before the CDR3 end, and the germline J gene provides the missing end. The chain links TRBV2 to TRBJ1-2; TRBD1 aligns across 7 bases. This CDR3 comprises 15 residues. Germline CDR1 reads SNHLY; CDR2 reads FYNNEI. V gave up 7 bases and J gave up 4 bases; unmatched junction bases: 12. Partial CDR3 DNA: TGTGCCAGCATCCTCGGACAGGCGTCGGTCTATGGC. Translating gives CASILGQASVYG. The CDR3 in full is CASILGQASVYGYTF.

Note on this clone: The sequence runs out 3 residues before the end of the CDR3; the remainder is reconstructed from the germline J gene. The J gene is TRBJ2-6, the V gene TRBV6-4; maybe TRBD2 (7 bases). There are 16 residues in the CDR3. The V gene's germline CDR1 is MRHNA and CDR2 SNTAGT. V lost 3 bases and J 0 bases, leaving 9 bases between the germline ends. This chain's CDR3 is CASSEGGHSGANVLTF. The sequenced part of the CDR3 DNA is TGTGCCAGCAGTGAGGGGGGGCACTCTGGGGCCAACGTC.

CDR3 bases read: TGTGCCAGCAGCTTAACTAGCGGGGGGTTTAGCACAGATACG. This gives the protein CASSLTSGGFSTDT. From start to end, the CDR3 is CASSLTSGGFSTDTQYF. The rearrangement links TRBV7-8 to TRBJ2-3, with 12 bases identical to TRBD2. The read is 3 residues too short to cover the CDR3 end, so that end is filled in from the germline J gene. This CDR3 is 17 amino acids long. Germline lookup yields CDR1 SGHVS and CDR2 FQNEAQ. V shed 2 bases and J 0 bases; nucleotides not matched to a gene: 3.

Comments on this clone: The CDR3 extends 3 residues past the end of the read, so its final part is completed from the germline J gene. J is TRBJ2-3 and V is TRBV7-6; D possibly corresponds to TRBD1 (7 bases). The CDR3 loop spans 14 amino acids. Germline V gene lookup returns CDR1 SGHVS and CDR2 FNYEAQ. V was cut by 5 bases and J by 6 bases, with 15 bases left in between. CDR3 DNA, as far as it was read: TGTGCCAGCAGCCAGGGGGGTGCCGTGGATACG. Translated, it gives CASSQGGAVDT. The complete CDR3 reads CASSQGGAVDTQYF.

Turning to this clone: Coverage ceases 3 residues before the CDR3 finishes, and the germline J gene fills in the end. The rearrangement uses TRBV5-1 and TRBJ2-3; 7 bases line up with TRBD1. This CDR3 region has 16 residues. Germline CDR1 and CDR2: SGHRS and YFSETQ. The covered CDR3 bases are TGCGCCAGCAGCCCGGAAGGGGGCCGGCAGGATCAGCCG. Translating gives CASSPEGGRQDQP. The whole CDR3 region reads CASSPEGGRQDQPQYF.

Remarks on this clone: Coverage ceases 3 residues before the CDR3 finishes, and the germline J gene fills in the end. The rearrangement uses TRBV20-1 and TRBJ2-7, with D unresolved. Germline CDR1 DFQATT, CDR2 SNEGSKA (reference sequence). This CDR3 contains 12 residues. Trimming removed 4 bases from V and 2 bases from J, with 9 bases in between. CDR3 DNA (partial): TGCAGTGCTAATTACGTAGCCTACGAG. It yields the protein CSANYVAYE. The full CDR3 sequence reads CSANYVAYEQYF.

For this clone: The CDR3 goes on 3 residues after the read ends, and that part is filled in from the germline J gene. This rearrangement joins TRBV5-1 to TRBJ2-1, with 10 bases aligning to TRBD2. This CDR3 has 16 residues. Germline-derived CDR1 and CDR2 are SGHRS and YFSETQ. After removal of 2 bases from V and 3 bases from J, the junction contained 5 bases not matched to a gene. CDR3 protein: CASSFTSGDDYNEQFF. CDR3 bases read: TGCGCCAGCAGCTTCACTAGCGGGGACGACTACAATGAG.

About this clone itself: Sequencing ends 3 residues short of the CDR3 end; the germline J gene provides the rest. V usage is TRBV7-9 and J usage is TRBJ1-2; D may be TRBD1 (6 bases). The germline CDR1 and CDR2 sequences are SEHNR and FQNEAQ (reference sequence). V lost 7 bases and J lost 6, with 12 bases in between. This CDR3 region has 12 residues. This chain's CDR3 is CASTHTGNGYTF. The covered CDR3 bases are TGTGCCAGCACCCACACAGGGAATGGC.

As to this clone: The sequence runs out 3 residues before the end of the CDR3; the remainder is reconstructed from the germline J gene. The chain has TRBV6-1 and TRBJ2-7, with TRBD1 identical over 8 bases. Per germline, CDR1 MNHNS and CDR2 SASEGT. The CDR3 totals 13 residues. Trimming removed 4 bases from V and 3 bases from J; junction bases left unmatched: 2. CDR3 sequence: CASSADRVYEQYF. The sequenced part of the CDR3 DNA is TGTGCCAGCAGTGCGGACAGGGTCTACGAG.

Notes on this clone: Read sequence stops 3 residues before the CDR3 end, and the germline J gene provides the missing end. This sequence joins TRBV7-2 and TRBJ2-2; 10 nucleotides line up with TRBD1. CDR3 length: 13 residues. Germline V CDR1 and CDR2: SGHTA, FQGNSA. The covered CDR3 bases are TGTGCCAGCAGCTTAGGACGGGACAGGGGG. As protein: CASSLGRDRG. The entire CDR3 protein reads CASSLGRDRGLFF.

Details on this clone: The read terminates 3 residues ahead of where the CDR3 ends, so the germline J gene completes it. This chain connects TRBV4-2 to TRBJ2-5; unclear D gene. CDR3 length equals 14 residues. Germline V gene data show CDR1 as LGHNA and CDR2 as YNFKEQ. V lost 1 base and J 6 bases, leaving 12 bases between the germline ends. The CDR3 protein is CASSQGASTKTQYF. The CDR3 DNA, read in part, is TGTGCCAGCAGCCAAGGTGCCAGTACAAAGACC.

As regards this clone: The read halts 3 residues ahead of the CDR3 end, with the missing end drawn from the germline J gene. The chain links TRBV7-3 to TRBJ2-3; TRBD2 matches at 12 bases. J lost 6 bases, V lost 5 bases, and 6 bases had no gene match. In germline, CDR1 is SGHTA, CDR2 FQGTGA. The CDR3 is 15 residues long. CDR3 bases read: TGTGCCAGCAGCCGAGGACTAGCGGGATCGGATACG. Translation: CASSRGLAGSDT. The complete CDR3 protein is CASSRGLAGSDTQYF.

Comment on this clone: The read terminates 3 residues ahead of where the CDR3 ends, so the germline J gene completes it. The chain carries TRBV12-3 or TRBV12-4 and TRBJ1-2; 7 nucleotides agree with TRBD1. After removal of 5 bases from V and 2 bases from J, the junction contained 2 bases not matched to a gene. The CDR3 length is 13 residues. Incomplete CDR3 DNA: TGTGCCAGCAGTCACAGGGGCAACTATGGC. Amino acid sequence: CASSHRGNYG. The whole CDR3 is CASSHRGNYGYTF.

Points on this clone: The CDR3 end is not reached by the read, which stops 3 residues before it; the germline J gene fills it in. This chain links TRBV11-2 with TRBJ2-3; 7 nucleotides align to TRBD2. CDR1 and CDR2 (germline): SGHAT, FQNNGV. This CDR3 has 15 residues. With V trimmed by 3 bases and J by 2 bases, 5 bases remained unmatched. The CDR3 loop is CASSLSRGVTDTQYF. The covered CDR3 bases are TGTGCCAGCAGCTTGTCACGGGGGGTCACAGATACG.